Included here is one T cell receptor (beta chain) sequence, with context. Its antigen is not known. The record originates from a study of radiation and T cells in renal cell carcinoma. Study-wide results and limits: Baseline intratumoral clonotype presence is unknown without pretreatment biopsies.

The germline V and J ends were trimmed by 4 bases and 7 bases, with 14 bases remaining between them. This CDR3 contains 14 residues. Per germline, CDR1 SGHRS and CDR2 YFSETQ. Measured with immunoSEQ multiplex PCR; TCRdb has only the in-frame clones, and not every one. The sample has tens of thousands of clones; approximately 83% are singletons. Time point indicated: baseline pretreatment blood. The treatment was: 15 Gy SBRT to primary tumor, nephrectomy 4 weeks later. The chain links TRBV5-1 to TRBJ1-4; D remains ambiguous. Sequenced material: blood, taken from a patient whose treatment included radiotherapy and nephrectomy. This sequence originates from a man between 60 and 70 years old with renal cell carcinoma. The CDR3 DNA reads as TGCGCCAGCAGCCCCGAAGCGCCCGGTGAAAAACTGTTTTTT. Translated, it gives CASSPEAPGEKLFF.